Presented here are 18 T cell receptor beta chains from one specimen sequenced in a study of cytomegalovirus exposure and HLA in healthy donors. The study ran its PCR with 60 Vbeta and 13 Jbeta primers. Only in-frame clones appear in the TCRdb table, and some are missing; sequencing was by immunoSEQ multiplex PCR. The sample has about 150,000 clones; roughly 9.4% are singletons. The specimen was PBMCs. The receptors stem from a male donor in good health and CMV-seronegative.

This clone came up a few times. The chain employs TRBV5-1 and TRBJ1-4; D is unclear. Germline CDR1 is SGHRS and CDR2 is YFSETQ. The CDR3 loop spans 16 amino acids. Trimming pared 4 bases from V and 0 bases from J, leaving 13 bases between. The CDR3 spells CASSGSAGATNEKLFF. CDR3 nucleotides: TGCGCCAGCAGCGGGTCAGCGGGTGCAACTAATGAAAAACTGTTTTTT.

This clone was seen more than once but under ten times. The chain uses TRBV27 and TRBJ2-7, with 11 nucleotides matching TRBD2. Germline V gives CDR1 MNHEY, CDR2 SMNVEV (reference sequence). Germline trimming cut 5 bases from V and 3 bases from J; bases unmatched to any gene: 9. The CDR3 loop spans 16 amino acids. The CDR3 DNA sequence: TGTGCCAGCAGTCCCGGGACTAGCGGTACCAACTACGAGCAGTACTTC. This codes for CASSPGTSGTNYEQYF.

As regards this clone: The CDR3 end shows no conserved phenylalanine or tryptophan, and so a read error is likely. Because the CDR3's place on the DNA is in doubt, the DNA is left out and the CDR3 is given as listed by TCRdb. V is TRBV3-1 (or the pseudogene TRBV3-2) and J is TRBJ1-2; the table's D call of TRBD1 was not tested on the DNA. Termini included, the CDR3 measures 8 amino acids. The germline V gene has CDR1 LGHDT and CDR2 YNNKEL (reference sequence). Here the CDR3 reads CASSQIRG.

This clone was counted only a few times. The V call is TRBV4-3, the J call TRBJ1-1; the D gene is possibly TRBD1 (5 bases). V was pared by 0 bases and J by 6 bases, with 11 bases between. Germline assignment: CDR1 LGHNA and CDR2 YSLEER. The length of the CDR3 is 14 residues. The CDR3 here is CASSQDREGSEAFF. The CDR3 coding sequence is TGCGCCAGCAGCCAAGATCGGGAGGGGTCTGAAGCTTTCTTT.

Only a few counts were recorded for this clone. The chain joins TRBV6-5 to TRBJ2-7; 9 bases fit TRBD1. The CDR3 has 15 residues. V shed 2 bases and J 3 bases; nucleotides not matched to a gene: 5. CDR1 and CDR2 (germline): MNHEY, SVGAGI. The CDR3 here is CASSYEQGAFYEQYF. CDR3 coding DNA: TGTGCCAGCAGTTACGAACAGGGGGCCTTCTACGAGCAGTACTTC.

V is TRBV10-3 and J is TRBJ2-1, with 13 bases aligning to TRBD2. Trimming at V came to 10 bases and at J to 8 bases, leaving 5 bases not matched to a gene. The CDR3 runs to 13 residues. Per the germline V gene, CDR1 is ENHRY and CDR2 is SYGVKD. The CDR3 sequence: CASRTSGSDEQFF. DNA of the CDR3: TGTGCCAGCAGGACTAGCGGGAGCGATGAGCAGTTCTTC.

This clone appeared a few times. The chain recombines TRBV7-9 with TRBJ1-2, with 8 bases identical to TRBD1. The V segment lost 7 bases and the J segment 6 bases; nucleotides outside the gene matches: 7. Germline V lookup: CDR1 SEHNR, CDR2 FQNEAQ (reference sequence). This CDR3 has 13 residues. CDR3 nucleotides: TGTGCCAGCACCCCTGCAGGGGGCGATGGCTACACCTTC. Translated: CASTPAGGDGYTF.

The sample holds a few counts of this clone. J is TRBJ2-5 and V is TRBV29-1; TRBD1 aligns across 8 bases. The CDR3 is 13 residues long. Trimming cost V 6 bases and J 4 bases; bases outside gene matches: 7. Germline V gene lookup returns CDR1 SQVTM and CDR2 ANQGSEA. This chain's CDR3 is CSVARGRIETQYF. As DNA, the CDR3 is TGCAGCGTGGCCAGGGGGCGCATAGAGACCCAGTACTTC.

The genes are TRBV10-3 and TRBJ2-7, with D hard to call. Germline CDR1 reads ENHRY; CDR2 reads SYGVKD. CDR3 length: 14 amino acids. V was trimmed by 5 bases and J by 3 bases, leaving 14 bases between them. The CDR3, as DNA: TGTGCCATCAGTTATTCTTCGGTGTACTACGAGCAGTACTTC. Its protein product is CAISYSSVYYEQYF.

The chain couples TRBV29-1 to TRBJ2-1, with D perhaps matching TRBD2 (5 bases). CDR1 is SQVTM and CDR2 is ANQGSEA in the germline V gene. With 6 bases removed from V and 10 bases from J, the gap between germline ends came to 22 bases. The CDR3 totals 14 residues. The CDR3 region has the DNA TGCAGCGTCGTCGGACTCCCCTCTTCCTGGGAGCAGTTCTTC. Translated, it gives CSVVGLPSSWEQFF.

This clone turned up a few times. The genes are TRBV19 and TRBJ2-1; D is uncertain. This CDR3 spans 14 amino acids. Germline V CDR1 and CDR2: LNHDA, SQIVND (reference sequence). V shed 5 bases and J shed 7 bases, with 15 bases lying between them. CDR3 amino acids: CASSGLGQVNEQFF. DNA of the CDR3: TGTGCCAGTAGTGGCCTCGGTCAGGTAAATGAGCAGTTCTTC.

This chain joins TRBV9 and TRBJ1-1; tentative D call: TRBD1 (5 bases). Germline values: CDR1 SGDLS, CDR2 YYNGEE. CDR3 size: 14 residues. The ends were cut back, 7 bases at V and 5 bases at J, with 18 bases in the middle. CDR3 sequence (DNA): TGTGCCAGCTCTAAGAGGCAGGGATGGACTGAAGCTTTCTTT. It encodes CASSKRQGWTEAFF.

There are a few counts of this clone. DNA of the CDR3: TGTGCCAGCAGCGGGACTAGCGGTCATGAGCAGTTCTTC. Its protein product is CASSGTSGHEQFF. V gene TRBV6-5 combines with J gene TRBJ2-1, with 11 bases matching TRBD2. Per the germline V gene, CDR1 is MNHEY and CDR2 is SVGAGI. This CDR3 comprises 13 residues. J gave up 8 bases and V 6 bases, and 3 bases lay outside the gene matches.

This clone was picked up a small number of times. The rearrangement uses TRBV19 and TRBJ1-2, with 7 nucleotides matching TRBD1. V lost 8 bases and J lost 6; bases outside the gene matches: 12. Looked up from germline, CDR1 is LNHDA and CDR2 is SQIVND (reference sequence). CDR3 size: 14 residues. The CDR3 sequence is CASSRDRATHGYTF. The CDR3 nucleotides are TGTGCCAGTTCAAGGGACAGAGCCACCCATGGCTACACCTTC.

CDR3 nucleotide sequence: TGTGCCAACCTCATGACACGTTCTGGGGCCAACGTCCTGACTTTC. Translating it yields CANLMTRSGANVLTF. The chain recombines TRBV2 with TRBJ2-6; D ambiguous. V was cut by 10 bases and J by 1 base, with 14 bases left in between. This CDR3 has 15 residues. Germline V gene data show CDR1 as SNHLY and CDR2 as FYNNEI.

This clone was counted between two and nine times. The J gene is TRBJ2-7, the V gene TRBV28; the match to TRBD1 covers 9 bases. The germline V gene encodes CDR1 MDHEN and CDR2 SYDVKM. Trimming cost V 5 bases and J 4 bases; bases outside gene matches: 9. The CDR3 is 15 residues long. Written as DNA, the CDR3 is TGTGCCAGCAGTATGGCCGGGGACAGGGAATACGAGCAGTACTTC. It translates to CASSMAGDREYEQYF. The full variable domain, in which reference TRBV28 and TRBJ2-7 provide the parts outside the CDR3, is DVKVTQSSRYLVKRTGEKVFLECVQDMDHENMFWYRQDPGLGLRLIYFSYDVKMKEKGDIPEGYSVSREKKERFSLILESASTNQTSMYLCASSMAGDREYEQYFGPGTRLTVT.

V gene TRBV29-1 combines with J gene TRBJ2-5, with unresolved D. The germline V gene encodes CDR1 SQVTM and CDR2 ANQGSEA. This CDR3 has 12 amino acids. V was shortened by 0 bases and J by 1 base, with 3 bases between the two germline ends. The CDR3 sequence: CSVEDIQETQYF. The CDR3 coding sequence is TGCAGCGTTGAAGATATCCAAGAGACCCAGTACTTC.

This clone was counted only a few times. The chain uses TRBV7-3 and TRBJ1-1; D call uncertain. CDR1 is SGHTA and CDR2 is FQGTGA in the germline V gene. Trimming left V 1 base short and J 3 bases short, with 6 bases between. The CDR3 has 13 residues. CDR3 coding DNA: TGTGCCAGCAGCTTAAGAGGAGACACTGAAGCTTTCTTT. Its translation: CASSLRGDTEAFF. Using reference TRBV7-3 and TRBJ1-1 for the parts outside the CDR3, the full variable domain is GAGVSQTPSNKVTEKGKYVELRCDPISGHTALYWYRQSLGQGPEFLIYFQGTGAADDSGLPNDRFFAVRPEGSVSTLKIQRTERGDSAVYLCASSLRGDTEAFFGQGTRLTVV.